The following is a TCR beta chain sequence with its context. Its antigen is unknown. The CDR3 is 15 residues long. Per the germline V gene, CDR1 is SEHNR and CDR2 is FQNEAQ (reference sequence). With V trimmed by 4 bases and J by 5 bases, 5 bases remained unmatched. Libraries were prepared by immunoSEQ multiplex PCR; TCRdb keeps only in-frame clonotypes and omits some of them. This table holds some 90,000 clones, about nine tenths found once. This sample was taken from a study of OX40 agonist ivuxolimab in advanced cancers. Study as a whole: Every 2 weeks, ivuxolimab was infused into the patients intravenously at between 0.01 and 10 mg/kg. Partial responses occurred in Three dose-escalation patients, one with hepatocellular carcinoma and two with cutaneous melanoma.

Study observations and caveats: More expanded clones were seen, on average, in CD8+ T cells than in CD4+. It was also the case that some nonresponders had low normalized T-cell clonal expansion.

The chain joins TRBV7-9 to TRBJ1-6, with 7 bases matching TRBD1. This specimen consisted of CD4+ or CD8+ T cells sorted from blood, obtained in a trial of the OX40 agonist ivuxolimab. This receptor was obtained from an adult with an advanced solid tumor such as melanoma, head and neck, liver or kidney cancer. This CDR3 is CASSSHRGDNSPLHF. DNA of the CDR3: TGTGCCAGCAGCTCGCACAGGGGTGATAATTCACCCCTCCACTTT.